Sequencing of this T cell receptor (beta chain) was carried out in a study of immune heterogeneity within non-small cell lung tumors. TCR beta CDR3 was amplified by multiplex PCR using 32 V and 13 J primers. TCRdb processed the multiplex PCR reads anew with MiXCR; each CDR3 protein has one entry. This sample has 3,000 to 4,000 distinct CDR3 sequences, with 27% found just once. To note about this clonotype: The antigen is not known.

Germline V gives CDR1 SQVTM, CDR2 ANQGSEA. CDR3 size: 12 residues. With around 550 ng used per sample, the template was genomic DNA from bulk tumor. Doctors removed several biopsies from each primary tumor during surgery, keeping them far apart. These patients got curative surgery after being newly diagnosed with untreated non-small cell lung cancer. General study results and limits: Clonality of local T cells correlated moderately but significantly with local tumor mutational burden (R 0.3 to 0.4). Within each patient, tumor sites shared identical dominant CDR3 beta clonotypes and also held site-unique high-frequency clones.

This chain uses TRBV29-1 with TRBJ2-1, with D possibly being TRBD1 (5 bases). The clonotype was recovered from a man in his sixties with non-small cell lung cancer. The material sequenced was lung tumor tissue. CDR3 sequence reads: CSFDRNYNEQFF. The CDR3, as DNA: TGCAGTTTTGACAGAAATTACAATGAGCAGTTCTTC.